This T cell receptor (beta chain) was documented in a study of beta chain features in type 1 diabetes. Comments on this clone: Its antigen is currently unknown.

Expressed TCRB transcripts got sequenced, as all isolated RNA was reverse transcribed. The data were produced by immunoSEQ multiplex PCR, yet TCRdb's version contains in-frame clones alone and is incomplete. In the table there are around 690,000 clones, roughly an eighth of which are singletons. The study, taken as a whole, reports: All four CD4+ subsets of Type 1 diabetes patients contained TCRB CDR3s that were moderately but significantly shorter.

Germline assignment: CDR1 MNHNY and CDR2 SVGAGI (reference sequence). Trimming cost V 7 bases and J 3 bases; bases outside gene matches: 6. The CDR3 sequence is 14 residues long. The origin of this receptor is a man aged 25-45 years with type 1 diabetes. The sequencing input was naive CD4+ T cells from blood. The chain couples TRBV6-6 to TRBJ2-3; 8 bases align to TRBD1. DNA of the CDR3: TGTGCCAGCACCCCAGGGGGCTTTACAGATACGCAGTATTTT. Translating gives CASTPGGFTDTQYF.